The rows below give T cell receptor beta chains drawn from one sample of a study of CD8 T cells in Susac syndrome. TCRdb processed the immunoSEQ multiplex PCR reads anew with MiXCR; each CDR3 protein has one entry. The sample consists of approximately 120,000 distinct CDR3 sequences, about 93% of them appearing once. The sample comprised CD4+ T cells from PBMCs. The source is a human donor in good health. Both conserved end residues are part of each CDR3. Fields, in order: D gene, V gene, clone size, J gene, CDR3 DNA, CDR3 protein. D genes are given only for firm matches. Size is omitted from some rows. Given values are once, few, many or a class for expanded clones.

TRBD2,TRBV20-1,NA,TRBJ2-1,TGCAGTGCTACGGGCTCTGTAGCGGGAGGGCCCTACAATGAGCAGTTCTTC,CSATGSVAGGPYNEQFF
NA,TRBV19,NA,TRBJ2-2,TGTGCCAGTAGTTCCGGAGGGGGGACCGGGGAGCTGTTTTTT,CASSSGGGTGELFF
NA,TRBV20-1,NA,TRBJ2-3,TGCAGTGCTCAGAAGTATAGCGTGGGCACAGATACGCAGTATTTT,CSAQKYSVGTDTQYF
NA,TRBV4-1,NA,TRBJ2-6,TGCGCCAGCAGCCAAGTGCAGGGCATAATCTCTGGGGCCAACGTCCTGACTTTC,CASSQVQGIISGANVLTF
TRBD1,TRBV23-1,NA,TRBJ1-1,TGCGCCAGCAGTCAGGGACCAATACAGGGGGTAAACACTGAAGCTTTCTTT,CASSQGPIQGVNTEAFF
NA,TRBV7-2,NA,TRBJ2-7,TGTGCCAGCAGCTCCAAAAAGGGGACTCCTGGATCCTACGAGCAGTACTTC,CASSSKKGTPGSYEQYF
NA,TRBV12-3/TRBV12-4,NA,TRBJ1-1,TGTGCCAGCAGTTTATCCCAGGGATCCGCTTTCTTT,CASSLSQGSAFF
NA,TRBV5-6,NA,TRBJ2-6,TGTGCCAGCAGCTGGGGTGGGTCAGGGGCCAACGTCCTGACTTTC,CASSWGGSGANVLTF
TRBD1,TRBV2,once,TRBJ1-1,TGTGCCAGCAGTGAACAGGGGGCAAGAAGTTGGAACACTGAAGCTTTCTTT,CASSEQGARSWNTEAFF
NA,TRBV20-1,NA,TRBJ1-1,TGCAGTGCTAGAGATCAGGCGGCCGTAGAAGCTTTCTTT,CSARDQAAVEAFF
NA,TRBV5-1,NA,TRBJ2-7,TGCGCCAGCAGCTTGGAGGGGACAACCTACGAGCAGTACTTC,CASSLEGTTYEQYF
NA,TRBV7-9,NA,TRBJ1-5,TGTGCCAGCAGCTCGCTTATGGACGGGGAACAGCCCCAGCATTTT,CASSSLMDGEQPQHF
NA,TRBV5-4,NA,TRBJ1-2,TGTGCCAGCAGCCTAAGAGCTGGGGCGGGTGGCTATGGCTACACCTTC,CASSLRAGAGGYGYTF
TRBD1,TRBV29-1,NA,TRBJ2-2,TGCAGCGTGATATTAAGGGACAGCGCGAACACCGGGGAGCTGTTTTTT,CSVILRDSANTGELFF
NA,TRBV28,NA,TRBJ2-6,TGTGCCACTGGCCGGGGAACATCTGGGGCCAACGTCCTGACTTTC,CATGRGTSGANVLTF
TRBD2,TRBV12-3/TRBV12-4,NA,TRBJ2-7,TGTGCCAGCAGTTCCTACGGGACTATAAGCTCCTACGAGCAGTACTTC,CASSSYGTISSYEQYF
NA,TRBV4-1,NA,TRBJ1-1,TGCGCCAGCAGCCCGCGGGAGTGGACCACTGAAGCTTTCTTT,CASSPREWTTEAFF
NA,TRBV12-3/TRBV12-4,NA,TRBJ1-2,TGTGCCAGCGCCCGTGGGGACTATGGCTACACCTTC,CASARGDYGYTF
TRBD1,TRBV12-3/TRBV12-4,NA,TRBJ1-1,TGTGCCAGCAGTCAGGGGACAGTGAACACTGAAGCTTTCTTT,CASSQGTVNTEAFF
NA,TRBV7-2,NA,TRBJ2-1,TGTGCCAGCAGCTCCACCTCCTACAATGAGCAGTTCTTC,CASSSTSYNEQFF
NA,TRBV30,once,TRBJ1-2,TGTGCCTGGTCGGACCGAGATAACTATGGCTACACCTTC,CAWSDRDNYGYTF
NA,TRBV29-1,NA,TRBJ1-1,TGCAGCGTTGAAGGAGGTGGGCACACTGAAGCTTTCTTT,CSVEGGGHTEAFF
TRBD1,TRBV6-1,NA,TRBJ1-2,TGTGCCAGCAGCCGGGGACAGGGAAGCTATGGCTACACCTTC,CASSRGQGSYGYTF
TRBD1,TRBV5-1,NA,TRBJ2-7,TGCGCCAGCAGCTTGGCCATCGGGACAGGTTCCTACGAGCAGTACTTC,CASSLAIGTGSYEQYF
NA,TRBV6-6,NA,TRBJ2-6,TGTGCCAGCAGCCCACGGACACTCTCTGGGGCCAACGTCCTGACTTTC,CASSPRTLSGANVLTF
NA,TRBV5-1,NA,TRBJ1-4,TGCGCCAGCAGCTTGGACAGGGCGGATGAAAAACTGTTTTTT,CASSLDRADEKLFF
NA,TRBV6-5,once,TRBJ2-3,TGTGCCAGCAGTTACTTCGGTTCCAGTCTTACAGATACGCAGTATTTT,CASSYFGSSLTDTQYF
NA,TRBV9,NA,TRBJ2-2,TGTGCCAGCAGCGTAGTACCAGGGGCCGGGACCGGGGAGCTGTTTTTT,CASSVVPGAGTGELFF
NA,TRBV14,NA,TRBJ1-2,TGTGCCAGCAGCCAAGATTCTCGATATGGCTACACCTTC,CASSQDSRYGYTF
TRBD2,TRBV18,NA,TRBJ2-1,TGTGCCAGCTCACCGTCTAGCGGGAGCGATGAGCAGTTCTTC,CASSPSSGSDEQFF
NA,TRBV12-3/TRBV12-4,NA,TRBJ2-2,TGTGCCAGCAGCGACAGGTTACGCGGGGAGCTGTTTTTT,CASSDRLRGELFF
NA,TRBV27,NA,TRBJ2-4,TGTGCCAGCAGTGAACTAGCCAAAAACATTCAGTACTTC,CASSELAKNIQYF
NA,TRBV7-8,NA,TRBJ2-3,TGTGCCAGCAGCTTAGGCAGGCCAGATACGCAGTATTTT,CASSLGRPDTQYF
TRBD1,TRBV29-1,NA,TRBJ2-6,TGCAGCGTGGAAGGACAGGGGGCCCTTGGGGCCAACGTCCTGACTTTC,CSVEGQGALGANVLTF
NA,TRBV5-1,NA,TRBJ2-7,TGCGCCAGCAGCTTAACAGCAGCCTACGAGCAGTACTTC,CASSLTAAYEQYF
NA,TRBV19,NA,TRBJ1-5,TGTGCCAGTAGGGGCAGGGATAGCAATCAGCCCCAGCATTTT,CASRGRDSNQPQHF
TRBD1,TRBV6-2/TRBV6-3,NA,TRBJ1-5,TGTGCCAGCAGTTACTTGCCAGGGGGCGGCAATCAGCCCCAGCATTTT,CASSYLPGGGNQPQHF
NA,TRBV6-1,NA,TRBJ1-1,TGTGCCTTGGAGGGGGGGGCGGGCACTGAAGCTTTCTTT,CALEGGAGTEAFF
NA,TRBV7-9,NA,TRBJ2-5,TGTGCCAGCAGCTTAGCCATCCAAGAGACCCAGTACTTC,CASSLAIQETQYF
TRBD1,TRBV15,NA,TRBJ2-7,TGTGCCACCAGCAGACCTAGGGACAGCGTTTACGAGCAGTACTTC,CATSRPRDSVYEQYF
TRBD1,TRBV19,NA,TRBJ2-2,TGTGCCAGTGCCGGTCCCAGGGGGACCGGGGAGCTGTTTTTT,CASAGPRGTGELFF
NA,TRBV20-1,NA,TRBJ2-5,TGCAGTGCTATATCAGACAAAGAGACCCAGTACTTC,CSAISDKETQYF
NA,TRBV20-1,NA,TRBJ2-7,TGCAGTGCTCCAATTTCAGGGTTCTACGAGCAGTACTTC,CSAPISGFYEQYF
TRBD2,TRBV10-3,NA,TRBJ2-5,TGTGCCATCAGAACCGGGACTAGCGGGGAGGGGTCCCAGTACTTC,CAIRTGTSGEGSQYF
TRBD2,TRBV5-6,NA,TRBJ2-1,TGTGCCACCACCTTGACCACTAGCGGCTACAATGAGCAGTTCTTC,CATTLTTSGYNEQFF
NA,TRBV2,NA,TRBJ2-1,TGTGCCAGCAGTGTGGACAATGAGCAGTTCTTC,CASSVDNEQFF
NA,TRBV6-5,NA,TRBJ2-5,TGTGCCAGCACCCAGCCCCCAGAAGAGACCCAGTACTTC,CASTQPPEETQYF
TRBD1,TRBV29-1,NA,TRBJ1-1,TGCAGCGTTGACTTGGACAGGGGGGACACTGAAGCTTTCTTT,CSVDLDRGDTEAFF
TRBD1,TRBV4-3,NA,TRBJ1-1,TGCGCCAGCAGCCCCGGGACAGGAAAGCCTTTCTTT,CASSPGTGKPFF
TRBD1,TRBV18,NA,TRBJ1-1,TGTGCCAGCTCAGCTCAGGGGACAGAGGGCACTGAAGCTTTCTTT,CASSAQGTEGTEAFF
NA,TRBV3-1,NA,TRBJ2-7,TGTGCCAGCAGCCAAGATAGCGGCGGCAGAACCTACGAGCAGTACTTC,CASSQDSGGRTYEQYF
NA,TRBV5-1,NA,TRBJ1-4,TGCGCCAGCAGCTTGGTGGCAGGGAGTTGGAAACTGTTTTTT,CASSLVAGSWKLFF
NA,TRBV11-1,NA,TRBJ1-2,TGTGCCAGCAGCTTAGAGGTCGGAATCTATGGCTACACCTTC,CASSLEVGIYGYTF
TRBD1,TRBV2,NA,TRBJ1-2,TGTGCCAGCAGTGTGGGACAGTCGCTAGGCTACACCTTC,CASSVGQSLGYTF
NA,TRBV5-1,NA,TRBJ2-5,TGCGCCAGCACCCAGTCCGCCACTAGCGAGACCCAGTACTTC,CASTQSATSETQYF
NA,TRBV4-1,NA,TRBJ2-5,TGCGCCAGCAGCCGCTTTGGGGCCAGGGGAGAGACCCAGTACTTC,CASSRFGARGETQYF
TRBD2,TRBV6-2/TRBV6-3,NA,TRBJ2-6,TGTGCCAGCAGTTACTGGGGGGGAGTCCTCTCCGGGGCCAACGTCCTGACTTTC,CASSYWGGVLSGANVLTF